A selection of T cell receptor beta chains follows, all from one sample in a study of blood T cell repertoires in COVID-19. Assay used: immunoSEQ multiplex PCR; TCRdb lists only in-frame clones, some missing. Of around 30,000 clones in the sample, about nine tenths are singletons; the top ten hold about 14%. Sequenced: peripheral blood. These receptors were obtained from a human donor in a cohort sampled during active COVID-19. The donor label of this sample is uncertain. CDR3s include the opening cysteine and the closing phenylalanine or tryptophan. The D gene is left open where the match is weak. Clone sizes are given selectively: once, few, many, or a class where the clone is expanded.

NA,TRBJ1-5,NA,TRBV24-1,CATSDLRRGDNQPQHF,TGTGCCACCAGTGATTTGCGGAGGGGCGACAATCAGCCCCAGCATTTT
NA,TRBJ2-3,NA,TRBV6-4,CASSDSDTYTQYF,TGTGCCAGCAGTGACTCAGACACTTATACGCAGTATTTT
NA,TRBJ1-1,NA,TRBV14,CASRIGSEAFF,TGTGCCAGCAGAATAGGGAGTGAAGCTTTCTTT
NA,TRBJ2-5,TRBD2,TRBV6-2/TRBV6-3,CASSYSVLAGQETQYF,TGTGCCAGCAGTTACTCCGTACTAGCGGGGCAAGAGACCCAGTACTTC
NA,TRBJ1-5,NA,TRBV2,CASSEEGGGWSNQPQHF,TGTGCCAGCAGTGAGGAGGGTGGAGGGTGGAGCAATCAGCCCCAGCATTTT
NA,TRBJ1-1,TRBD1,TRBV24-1,CATSDSRQGTSEAFF,TGTGCCACCAGTGATTCGCGACAGGGTACGTCTGAAGCTTTCTTT
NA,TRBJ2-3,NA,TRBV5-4,CASSRLKGAPGITQYF,TGTGCCAGCAGCCGCCTCAAAGGAGCGCCTGGCATTACGCAGTATTTT
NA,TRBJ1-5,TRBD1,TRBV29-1,CSVATGVNQPQHF,TGCAGCGTAGCGACAGGGGTTAATCAGCCCCAGCATTTT
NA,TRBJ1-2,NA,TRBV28,CASVGGDQTNYGYTF,TGTGCCAGCGTGGGAGGGGACCAAACTAACTATGGCTACACCTTC
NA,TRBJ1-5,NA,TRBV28,CASSLLAAGGQPQHF,TGTGCCAGCAGTTTACTCGCGGCGGGCGGTCAGCCCCAGCATTTT
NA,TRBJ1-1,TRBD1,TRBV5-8,CASSYLTGNTEAFF,TGTGCCAGCAGCTACCTGACAGGGAATACTGAAGCTTTCTTT
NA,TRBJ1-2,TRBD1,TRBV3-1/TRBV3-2,CASSPQGAVYGYTF,TGTGCCAGCAGCCCACAGGGGGCCGTCTATGGCTACACCTTC
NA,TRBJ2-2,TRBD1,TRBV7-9,CASSSQGDTGELFF,TGTGCCAGCAGCTCGCAGGGGGACACCGGGGAGCTGTTTTTT
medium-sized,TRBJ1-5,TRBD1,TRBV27,CASSTGTGADQPQHF,TGTGCCAGCAGTACCGGGACAGGGGCGGATCAGCCCCAGCATTTT
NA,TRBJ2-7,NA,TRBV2,CASSPEGVRDEQYF,TGTGCCAGCAGTCCCGAGGGGGTTCGGGACGAGCAGTACTTC
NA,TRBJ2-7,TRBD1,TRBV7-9,CASSLDRGFGTGSYEQYF,TGTGCCAGCAGCTTAGACCGGGGGTTCGGGACAGGATCCTACGAGCAGTACTTC
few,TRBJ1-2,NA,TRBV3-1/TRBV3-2,CASSQDPQGPVANYGYTF,TGTGCCAGCAGCCAAGATCCTCAGGGCCCAGTGGCTAACTATGGCTACACCTTC
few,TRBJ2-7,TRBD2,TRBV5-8,CASSFRGGNEQYF,TGTGCCAGCAGCTTTCGGGGGGGCAACGAGCAGTACTTC
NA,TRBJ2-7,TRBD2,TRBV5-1,CASSLEPGLAAEQYF,TGCGCCAGCAGCCTAGAACCGGGACTAGCCGCCGAGCAGTACTTC
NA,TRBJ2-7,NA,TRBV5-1,CASRRLQGYEQYF,TGCGCCAGCAGGCGGCTACAGGGTTACGAGCAGTACTTC
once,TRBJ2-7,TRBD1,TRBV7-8,CASSLAPWGQGPYEQYF,TGTGCCAGCAGCTTAGCCCCCTGGGGACAGGGGCCCTACGAGCAGTACTTC
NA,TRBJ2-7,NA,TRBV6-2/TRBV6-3,CASSYNNYYEQYF,TGTGCCAGCAGTTACAACAACTACTACGAGCAGTACTTC
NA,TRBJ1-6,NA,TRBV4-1,CASSQDQEEAYNSPLHF,TGCGCCAGCAGCCAAGATCAGGAGGAGGCCTATAATTCACCCCTCCACTTT
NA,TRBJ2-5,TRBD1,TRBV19,CASRDRDGGETQYF,TGTGCCAGCCGGGACAGGGACGGTGGAGAGACCCAGTACTTC
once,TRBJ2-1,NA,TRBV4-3,CASSQYIAASYNEQFF,TGCGCCAGCAGCCAATATATAGCGGCCTCCTACAATGAGCAGTTCTTC
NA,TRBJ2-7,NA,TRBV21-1,CASPRKGEHYEQYF,TGTGCCAGCCCACGGAAGGGGGAACACTACGAGCAGTACTTC
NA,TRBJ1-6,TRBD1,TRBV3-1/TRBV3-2,CASSQATGDNSPLHF,TGTGCCAGCAGCCAAGCGACAGGGGATAATTCACCCCTCCACTTT
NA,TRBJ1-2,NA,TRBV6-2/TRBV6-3,CASSYSVPNYGYTF,TGTGCCAGCAGTTACTCGGTCCCTAACTACGGCTACACCTTC
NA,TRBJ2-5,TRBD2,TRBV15,CATSRDSPSGGAGKTQYF,TGTGCCACCAGCAGAGATTCCCCTAGCGGGGGGGCGGGAAAGACCCAGTACTTC
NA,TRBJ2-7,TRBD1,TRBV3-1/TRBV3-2,CASSQTGGGSYEQYF,TGTGCCAGCAGCCAAACAGGGGGCGGCTCCTACGAGCAGTACTTC
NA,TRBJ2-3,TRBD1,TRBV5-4,CASSLVPPGTGGQTDTQYF,TGTGCCAGCAGCTTGGTGCCCCCGGGGACAGGGGGCCAAACAGATACGCAGTATTTT
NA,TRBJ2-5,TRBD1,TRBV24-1,CATSEPSTGSQETQYF,TGTGCCACCAGTGAACCCTCGACAGGGAGCCAAGAGACCCAGTACTTC
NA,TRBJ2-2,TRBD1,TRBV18,CASSPSGQGTGELFF,TGTGCCAGCTCACCGTCGGGACAGGGAACCGGGGAGCTGTTTTTT
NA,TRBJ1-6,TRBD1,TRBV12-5,CASGSGGNSPLHF,TGTGCTAGTGGCTCAGGGGGGAATTCACCCCTCCACTTT
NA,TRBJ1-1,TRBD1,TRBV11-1,CASSSSTGASTEAFF,TGTGCCAGCAGCTCTTCGACAGGGGCAAGCACTGAAGCTTTCTTT
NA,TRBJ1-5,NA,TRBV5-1,CASSLGEFQPQHF,TGCGCCAGCAGCTTGGGGGAGTTTCAGCCCCAGCATTTT
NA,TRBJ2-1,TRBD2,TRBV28,CASSWGGSNEQFF,TGTGCCAGCAGTTGGGGGGGAAGCAATGAGCAGTTCTTC
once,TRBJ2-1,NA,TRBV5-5,CASSLGTGSYNEQFF,TGTGCCAGCAGCTTGGGAACAGGGTCCTACAATGAGCAGTTCTTC
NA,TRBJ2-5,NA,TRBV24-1,CATSAGPLSETQYF,TGTGCCACCAGTGCAGGGCCCCTCAGCGAGACCCAGTACTTC
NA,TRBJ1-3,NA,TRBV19,CASRPSTGDSGNTIYF,TGTGCCAGTAGACCAAGTACAGGAGACTCTGGAAACACCATATATTTT
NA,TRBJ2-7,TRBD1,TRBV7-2,CASSLVSGQRTYEQYF,TGTGCCAGCAGCTTAGTGTCGGGACAGAGGACTTACGAGCAGTACTTC
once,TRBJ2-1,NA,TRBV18,CASSPTDMTSYNEQFF,TGTGCCAGCTCACCAACTGACATGACCTCCTACAATGAGCAGTTCTTC
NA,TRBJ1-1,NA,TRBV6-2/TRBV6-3,CASSYSRGYEAFF,TGTGCCAGCAGTTACTCGAGGGGGTATGAAGCTTTCTTT
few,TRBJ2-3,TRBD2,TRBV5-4,CASSSRGGASTDTQYF,TGTGCCAGCAGCTCGCGGGGGGGCGCATCCACAGATACGCAGTATTTT
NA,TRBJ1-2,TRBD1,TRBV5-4,CASSPTGTGGGYTF,TGTGCCAGCAGCCCAACCGGGACAGGGGGCGGCTACACCTTC
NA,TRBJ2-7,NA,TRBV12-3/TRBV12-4,CASSSFNSYEQYF,TGTGCCAGCAGTTCATTTAATAGCTACGAGCAGTACTTC
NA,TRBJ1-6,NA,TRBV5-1,CASSAGDGRSPLHF,TGCGCCAGCAGCGCGGGGGACGGGCGTTCACCCCTCCACTTT
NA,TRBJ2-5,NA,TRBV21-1,CASRDRGQETQYF,TGTGCCAGCAGGGACAGGGGTCAAGAGACCCAGTACTTC
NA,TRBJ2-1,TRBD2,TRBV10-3,CAISDSGGAGEQFF,TGTGCCATCAGTGATAGCGGGGGGGCCGGAGAGCAGTTCTTC
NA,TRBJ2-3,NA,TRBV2,CASRPSPGDTQYF,TGTGCCAGCAGGCCCTCTCCGGGTGATACGCAGTATTTT
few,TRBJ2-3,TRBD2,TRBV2,CASRTSGANTDTQYF,TGTGCCAGCAGAACTAGCGGGGCAAACACAGATACGCAGTATTTT
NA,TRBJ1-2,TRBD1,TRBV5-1,CASSLELGGDLNGYTF,TGCGCCAGCAGCTTGGAACTAGGGGGCGACCTCAATGGCTACACCTTC
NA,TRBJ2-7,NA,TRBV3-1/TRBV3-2,CASSQLGGNYEQYF,TGTGCCAGCAGCCAATTGGGAGGTAACTACGAGCAGTACTTC